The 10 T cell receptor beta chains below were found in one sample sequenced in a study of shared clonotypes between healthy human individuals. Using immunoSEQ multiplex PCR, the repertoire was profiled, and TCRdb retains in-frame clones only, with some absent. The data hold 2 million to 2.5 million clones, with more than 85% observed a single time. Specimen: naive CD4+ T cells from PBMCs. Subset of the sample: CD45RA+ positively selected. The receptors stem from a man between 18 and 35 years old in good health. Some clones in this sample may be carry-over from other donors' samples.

This CDR3 is CAIRADREGDQPQHF. DNA for the CDR3: TGTGCCATCAGGGCAGACAGGGAAGGGGATCAGCCCCAGCATTTT. The chain carries TRBV10-3 and TRBJ1-5, with 7 nucleotides matching TRBD1. The trim removed 6 bases at V and 5 bases at J, leaving 10 bases unmatched. Germline assignment: CDR1 ENHRY and CDR2 SYGVKD. This CDR3 comprises 15 residues.

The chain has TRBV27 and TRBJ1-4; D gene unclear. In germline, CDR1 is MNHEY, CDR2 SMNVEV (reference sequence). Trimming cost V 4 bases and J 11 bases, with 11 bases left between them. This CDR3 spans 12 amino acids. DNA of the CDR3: TGTGCCAGCAGTTCCATTTTAGGCAAACTGTTTTTT. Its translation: CASSSILGKLFF.

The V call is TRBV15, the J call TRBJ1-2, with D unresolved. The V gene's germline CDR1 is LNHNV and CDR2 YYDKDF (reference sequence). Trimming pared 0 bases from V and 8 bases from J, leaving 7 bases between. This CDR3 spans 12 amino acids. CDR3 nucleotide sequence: TGTGCCACCAGCAGAGATGCCGGGGGCTACACCTTC. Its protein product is CATSRDAGGYTF. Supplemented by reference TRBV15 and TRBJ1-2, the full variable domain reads DAMVIQNPRYQVTQFGKPVTLSCSQTLNHNVMYWYQQKSSQAPKLLFHYYDKDFNNEADTPDNFQSRRPNTSFCFLDIRSPGLGDTAMYLCATSRDAGGYTFGSGTRLTVV.

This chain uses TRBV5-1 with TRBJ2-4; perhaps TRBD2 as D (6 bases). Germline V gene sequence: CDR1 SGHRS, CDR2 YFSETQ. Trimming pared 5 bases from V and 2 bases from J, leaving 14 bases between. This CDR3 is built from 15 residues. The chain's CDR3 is CASRRELGTKNIQYF. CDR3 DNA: TGCGCCAGCAGACGGGAGCTAGGGACCAAAAACATTCAGTACTTC.

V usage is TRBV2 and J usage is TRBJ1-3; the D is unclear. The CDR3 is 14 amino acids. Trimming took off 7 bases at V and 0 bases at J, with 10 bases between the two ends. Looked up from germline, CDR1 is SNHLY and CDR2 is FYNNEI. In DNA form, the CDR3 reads TGTGCCAGCACCGGGTGGGGCTCTGGAAACACCATATATTTT. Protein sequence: CASTGWGSGNTIYF.

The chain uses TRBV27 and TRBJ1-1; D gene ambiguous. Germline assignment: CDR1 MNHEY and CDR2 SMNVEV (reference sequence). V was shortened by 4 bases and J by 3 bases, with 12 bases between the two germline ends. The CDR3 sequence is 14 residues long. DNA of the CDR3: TGTGCCAGCAGTTCGCAAGGGCCCTACACTGAAGCTTTCTTT. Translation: CASSSQGPYTEAFF.

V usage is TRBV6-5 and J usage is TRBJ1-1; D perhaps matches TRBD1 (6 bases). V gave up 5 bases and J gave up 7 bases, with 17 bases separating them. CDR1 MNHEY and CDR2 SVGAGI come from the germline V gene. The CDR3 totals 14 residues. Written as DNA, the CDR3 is TGTGCCAGCAGTCGGGGACAAGAAATAAGTGAAGCTTTCTTT. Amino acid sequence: CASSRGQEISEAFF.

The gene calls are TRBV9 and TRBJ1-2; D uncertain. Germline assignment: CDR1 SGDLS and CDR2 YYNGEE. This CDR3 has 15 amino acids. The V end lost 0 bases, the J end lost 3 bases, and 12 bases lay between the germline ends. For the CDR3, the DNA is TGTGCCAGCAGCGTAGCTACCCCGGGCTACTATGGCTACACCTTC. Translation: CASSVATPGYYGYTF.

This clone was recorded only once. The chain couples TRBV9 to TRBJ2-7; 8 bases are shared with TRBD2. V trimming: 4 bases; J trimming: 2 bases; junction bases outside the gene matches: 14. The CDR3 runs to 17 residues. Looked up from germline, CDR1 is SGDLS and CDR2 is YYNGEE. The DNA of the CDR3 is TGTGCCAGCAGCCCCCGTAGCCCCGCGGGAGGACCCTACGAGCAGTACTTC. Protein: CASSPRSPAGGPYEQYF.

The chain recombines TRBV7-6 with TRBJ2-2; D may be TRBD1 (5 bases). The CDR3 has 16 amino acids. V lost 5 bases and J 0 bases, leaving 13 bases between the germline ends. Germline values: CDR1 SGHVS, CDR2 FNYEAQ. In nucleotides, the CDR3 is TGTGCCAGCAGCCCTCGGACACTTGCGAACACCGGGGAGCTGTTTTTT. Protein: CASSPRTLANTGELFF.